The present TCR beta chain was sequenced within a study of long-term antiretroviral therapy in people with HIV. As to this clone: Antigen unknown.

Study-level results: At every time point, clones expanded before ART dominated the repertoire.

It was version v3.0 of the immunoSEQ assay that was run at survey level. Using immunoSEQ multiplex PCR, the repertoire was profiled, and TCRdb retains in-frame clones only, with some absent. This table has about 25,000 clones, about four fifths appearing once. Every participant with HIV received treatment in the United States. There are 16 residues in the CDR3. V gave up 2 bases and J gave up 3 bases, with 17 bases separating them. CDR1 and CDR2 from the germline V gene are SGDLS and YYNGEE. The sequence came from a man aged 25 to 45 with HIV. This chain uses TRBV9 with TRBJ2-5; D is possibly TRBD1 or TRBD2 (5 bases each). Material: unsorted PBMCs, obtained 0.7 years before starting antiretroviral therapy. The CDR3 bases are TGTGCCAGCAGCGTTACCGAAGGGACGGTGAAAGAGACCCAGTACTTC. Amino acid sequence: CASSVTEGTVKETQYF.